Presented here are 18 T cell receptor beta chains from one specimen sequenced in a study of blood T cell repertoires in COVID-19. TCRdb's table, derived via immunoSEQ multiplex PCR, lists solely in-frame clones and lacks some. Of about half a million clones listed, approximately 83% are singletons. Sequencing was carried out using peripheral blood. The receptor source for this set is a human donor in a cohort sampled during active COVID-19.

The CDR3 loop reads CASSVALEPYEQYF. The DNA of the CDR3 is TGTGCCAGCAGCGTAGCCCTAGAGCCCTACGAGCAGTACTTC. The J gene is TRBJ2-7, the V gene TRBV9, with no clear D. This CDR3 is 14 amino acids long. Germline CDR1 is SGDLS and CDR2 is YYNGEE. Trimming stripped 0 bases from V and 2 bases from J, with 9 bases between.

The chain has TRBV5-1 and TRBJ1-1; no reliable D call. The CDR3 spans 13 residues. Germline V gene data show CDR1 as SGHRS and CDR2 as YFSETQ. Deletions cut 6 bases from V and 0 bases from J, with 9 bases between. CDR3 nucleotide sequence: TGCGCCAGCAAAACTACCCTGAACACTGAAGCTTTCTTT. It yields the protein CASKTTLNTEAFF.

V and J are TRBV15 and TRBJ1-2; no clear D. The germline V gene has CDR1 LNHNV and CDR2 YYDKDF (reference sequence). CDR3 length: 14 amino acids. Trimming left V 3 bases short and J 6 bases short, with 14 bases between. The CDR3 DNA is TGTGCCACCAGCAGGGTCGATGGGCCCAATGGCTACACCTTC. It specifies CATSRVDGPNGYTF.

The chain couples TRBV12-3 or TRBV12-4 to TRBJ1-2, with 7 bases aligning to TRBD1. J lost 0 bases, V lost 6 bases, and 1 base had no gene match. The CDR3 is 13 amino acids. The DNA of the CDR3 is TGTGCCAGCAGGGGGACAGCTAACTATGGCTACACCTTC. Its protein is CASRGTANYGYTF.

V is TRBV7-2 and J is TRBJ1-1; D call uncertain. Germline V gene sequence: CDR1 SGHTA, CDR2 FQGNSA. V lost 2 bases and J lost 5, with 15 bases in between. The CDR3 has 15 amino acids. The CDR3 DNA reads TGTGCCAGCAGCTTATCCGTGATGAGGTCGACTGAAGCTTTCTTT. This encodes CASSLSVMRSTEAFF. Full variable domain (missing parts from reference TRBV7-2 and TRBJ1-1): GAGVSQSPSNKVTEKGKDVELRCDPISGHTALYWYRQSLGQGLEFLIYFQGNSAPDKSGLPSDRFSAERTGGSVSTLTIQRTQQEDSAVYLCASSLSVMRSTEAFFGQGTRLTVV.

With regard to this clone: Distinct nucleotide sequences in the sample also encode this CDR3. The chain carries TRBV29-1 and TRBJ1-5; D call uncertain. The CDR3 length is 14 residues. V was pared by 1 base and J by 7 bases, with 14 bases between. The V gene's germline CDR1 is SQVTM and CDR2 ANQGSEA. CDR3 sequence reads: CSVEVAGSGQPQHF. The CDR3 bases are TGCAGCGTTGAAGTAGCGGGGTCTGGGCAGCCCCAGCATTTT.

The rearrangement uses TRBV5-4 and TRBJ1-5; D is possibly TRBD1 (6 bases). V was shortened by 4 bases and J by 7 bases, with 18 bases between the two germline ends. Per germline, CDR1 SGHNT and CDR2 YYREEE (reference sequence). This CDR3 spans 15 amino acids. The CDR3 spells CASSPEPGEWQPQHF. CDR3 bases: TGTGCCAGCAGCCCCGAGCCAGGGGAGTGGCAGCCCCAGCATTTT.

The chain uses TRBV12-3 or TRBV12-4 and TRBJ2-1; D unclear. Trimming left V 6 bases short and J 0 bases short, with 6 bases between. The CDR3 has 13 residues. In nucleotides, the CDR3 is TGTGCCAGCAGGTCCGGCTCCTACAATGAGCAGTTCTTC. It is translated as CASRSGSYNEQFF.

Comments on this clone: This CDR3 is also generated by other DNA sequences in the sample. J is TRBJ2-7 and V is TRBV3-1 (or the pseudogene TRBV3-2), with TRBD2 identical over 10 bases. J lost 2 bases, V lost 1 base, and 2 bases had no gene match. There are 15 residues in the CDR3. Germline V lookup: CDR1 LGHDT, CDR2 YNNKEL (reference sequence). The CDR3 loop is CASSQGLAGAYEQYF. As DNA, the CDR3 is TGTGCCAGCAGCCAAGGGCTAGCGGGAGCCTACGAGCAGTACTTC.

This clone was counted a single time. The chain carries TRBV12-5 and TRBJ2-1, with 11 bases identical to TRBD1. Germline loops: CDR1 LGHNT, CDR2 FRNRAP. The CDR3 has 17 amino acids. Losses at the gene ends were 0 bases for V and 4 bases for J; bases not matched to a gene: 5. As DNA, the CDR3 is TGTGCTAGTGGTTTGGTGGTGGGACAGGGGGGGTACAATGAGCAGTTCTTC. The encoded protein is CASGLVVGQGGYNEQFF.

The chain combines TRBV12-3 or TRBV12-4 with TRBJ2-1, with 9 bases aligning to TRBD1. V lost 3 bases and J lost 15; bases outside the gene matches: 6. The CDR3 covers 12 residues. The CDR3, as DNA: TGTGCCAGCAGTTTCCGACAGGGGGGACCGTTCTTC. This encodes CASSFRQGGPFF.

This chain joins TRBV12-3 or TRBV12-4 and TRBJ1-1; TRBD1 matches 7 bases. CDR3 length: 13 amino acids. The trim removed 7 bases at V and 3 bases at J, leaving 5 bases unmatched. The CDR3 region is CASITDRDTEAFF. CDR3 DNA sequence: TGTGCCAGCATTACCGACAGGGACACTGAAGCTTTCTTT.

This chain uses TRBV12-3 or TRBV12-4 with TRBJ2-5; 9 bases map to TRBD1. This CDR3 comprises 13 residues. V shed 5 bases, J shed 5 bases, and the junction held 3 bases outside the gene matches. CDR3 sequence (DNA): TGTGCCAGCAGTCTAGGGACAGGGGAGACCCAGTACTTC. Translating it yields CASSLGTGETQYF.

The chain couples TRBV5-5 to TRBJ2-7; TRBD2 agrees at 9 bases. This CDR3 is 14 amino acids long. V was clipped by 0 bases and J by 6 bases; unmatched bases: 4. CDR1 is SGHKS and CDR2 is YYEKEE in the germline V gene (reference sequence). The CDR3, as DNA: TGTGCCAGCAGCTTGGTTCGAGCGGGAGGCGAGCAGTACTTC. Amino acid sequence: CASSLVRAGGEQYF.

This clone was found once. The chain employs TRBV4-2 and TRBJ2-7; 9 positions agree with TRBD1. This CDR3 spans 15 amino acids. After removal of 1 base from V and 4 bases from J, the junction contained 5 bases not matched to a gene. CDR1 LGHNA and CDR2 YNFKEQ come from the germline V gene. The CDR3 DNA reads TGTGCCAGCAGCCAAGGGGGACAGGGAAGGTACGAGCAGTACTTC. Amino acids: CASSQGGQGRYEQYF.

The chain joins TRBV5-1 to TRBJ2-1; 9 bases are shared with TRBD1. This CDR3 has 15 residues. CDR1 SGHRS and CDR2 YFSETQ come from the germline V gene. J gave up 6 bases and V 4 bases, and 8 bases lay outside the gene matches. The chain's CDR3 is CASSPGQGLPNEQFF. The CDR3 DNA follows: TGCGCCAGCAGCCCGGGACAGGGACTGCCCAATGAGCAGTTCTTC.

The J gene is TRBJ2-1, the V gene TRBV5-1; D is unresolved. Germline assignment: CDR1 SGHRS and CDR2 YFSETQ. The CDR3 length is 12 residues. Between the trimmed V and J ends, which lost 6 bases and 6 bases, there was a span of 10 bases. The CDR3 loop reads CASTSSGNEQFF. The CDR3 bases are TGCGCCAGCACCAGTTCGGGCAATGAGCAGTTCTTC.

The genes are TRBV10-1 and TRBJ1-1, with 9 nucleotides matching TRBD1. Germline V lookup: CDR1 WNHNN, CDR2 SYGVQD (reference sequence). The junction had 11 bases not matched to a gene; V was cut back by 4 bases and J by 5 bases. CDR3 size: 16 residues. In nucleotides, the CDR3 is TGCGCCAGCAGTGGAATAAACAGGGGGCTAGTAACTGAAGCTTTCTTT. Its translation: CASSGINRGLVTEAFF.